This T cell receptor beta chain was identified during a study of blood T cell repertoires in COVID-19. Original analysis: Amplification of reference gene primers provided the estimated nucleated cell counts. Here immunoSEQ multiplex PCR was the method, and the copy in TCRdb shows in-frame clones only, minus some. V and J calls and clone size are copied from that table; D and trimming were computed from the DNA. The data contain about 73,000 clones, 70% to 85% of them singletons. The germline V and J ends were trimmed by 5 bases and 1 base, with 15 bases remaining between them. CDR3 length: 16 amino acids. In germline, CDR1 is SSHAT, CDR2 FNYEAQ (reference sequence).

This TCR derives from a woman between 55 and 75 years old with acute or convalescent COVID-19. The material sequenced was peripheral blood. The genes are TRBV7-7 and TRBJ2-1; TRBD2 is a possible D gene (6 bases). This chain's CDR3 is CASSPRGTDSYNEQFF. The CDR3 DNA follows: TGTGCCAGCAGCCCACGGGGGACCGATTCCTACAATGAGCAGTTCTTC.